This entry lists 23 T cell receptor beta chains sequenced from one sample in a study of metastatic and nonmetastatic thyroid tumors. Prior to thyroid surgery, none of the patients had received any treatment. TCRdb re-called clones from the PCR reads using MiXCR. Of 22,000 or so clones listed, about 14% are singletons. Source material: blood. The origin of the receptors is a female donor with papillary thyroid cancer or a benign thyroid nodule (not recorded which). Some clones in this sample may be carry-over from other donors' samples.

This clone showed up many times. This chain connects TRBV11-2 to TRBJ1-4; a possible D gene is TRBD1 (5 bases). Looked up from germline, CDR1 is SGHAT and CDR2 is FQNNGV. This CDR3 spans 12 amino acids. V was cut by 5 bases and J by 8 bases, with 9 bases left in between. The CDR3 is CASSLGGEKLFF. The DNA for the CDR3 is TGTGCCAGCAGCCTTGGGGGGGAAAAACTGTTTTTT.

This clone was seen at least ten times. This rearrangement joins TRBV12-3 or TRBV12-4 to TRBJ1-4; D perhaps matches TRBD1 (6 bases). The CDR3 consists of 13 residues. V shed 4 bases and J shed 12 bases, with 15 bases lying between them. The CDR3 DNA reads as TGTGCCAGCAGTTCGGGACAACTGACGGAACTGTTTTTT. It codes for CASSSGQLTELFF.

The table lists this clone with many counts. V usage is TRBV4-3 and J usage is TRBJ2-6, with D unresolved. Germline CDR1 and CDR2: LGHNA and YSLEER. This CDR3 contains 17 residues. Trimming shortened V by 4 bases and J by 0 bases, and 13 bases separated the two germline ends. CDR3 nucleotide sequence: TGCGCCAGCAGCCCCCGGGCAAGTAGCTCTGGGGCCAACGTCCTGACTTTC. Amino acids: CASSPRASSSGANVLTF.

This clone was seen at least ten times. This same CDR3 is encoded by further DNA sequences in the sample. V usage is TRBV5-1 and J usage is TRBJ2-5, with D uncertain. Germline assignment: CDR1 SGHRS and CDR2 YFSETQ. The V end lost 0 bases, the J end lost 4 bases, and 1 base lay between the germline ends. CDR3 length: 11 residues. The CDR3 region is CASSLVETQYF. The DNA for the CDR3 is TGCGCCAGCAGCTTGGTAGAGACCCAGTACTTC.

This clone was observed many times. The CDR3 protein is CASSPGTSGNTDEQFF. The CDR3 nucleotides read TGTGCCAGCAGCCCAGGGACTAGCGGGAATACCGATGAGCAGTTCTTC. This rearrangement joins TRBV4-2 to TRBJ2-1; 13 nucleotides agree with TRBD2. V lost 4 bases to trimming and J lost 8 bases; unmatched junction nucleotides: 8. CDR1 is LGHNA and CDR2 is YNFKEQ in the germline V gene. This CDR3 region has 16 residues.

The chain joins TRBV6-2 or TRBV6-3 to TRBJ2-7; weak D call: TRBD1 (6 bases). V was pared by 2 bases and J by 2 bases, with 13 bases between. The CDR3 loop spans 15 amino acids. Per the germline V gene, CDR1 is MNHEY and CDR2 is SVGEGT. The CDR3 protein is CASSYGQTIAYEQYF. The CDR3 DNA sequence: TGTGCCAGCAGTTACGGACAGACTATAGCCTACGAGCAGTACTTC.

This clone was seen at least ten times. The J gene is TRBJ2-1, the V gene TRBV30; no firm D call. The V end was cut by 0 bases, the J end by 6 bases, with 6 bases between. This CDR3 region has 12 residues. CDR1 is GTSNPN and CDR2 is SVGIG in the germline V gene (reference sequence). CDR3 amino acids: CAWSVLLNEQFF. CDR3 bases: TGTGCCTGGAGTGTACTCCTCAATGAGCAGTTCTTC.

This clone was seen ten or more times. The rearrangement joins TRBV4-3 to TRBJ2-7; D is perhaps TRBD1 (6 bases). This CDR3 has 14 amino acids. V gave up 0 bases and J gave up 6 bases, with 12 bases separating them. Germline lookup yields CDR1 LGHNA and CDR2 YSLEER. In nucleotides, the CDR3 is TGCGCCAGCAGCCAAGATCGGCAGGGGACCGAGCAGTACTTC. Protein: CASSQDRQGTEQYF.

This clone was detected many times. This chain links TRBV13 with TRBJ2-7; 12 bases are a match to TRBD2. The germline CDR1 and CDR2 sequences are PRHDT and FYEKMQ (reference sequence). The junction had 4 bases not matched to a gene; V was cut back by 4 bases and J by 0 bases. The CDR3 is made up of 16 amino acids. The CDR3, as DNA: TGTGCCAGCAGCTACAGGACTAGCGGGAACTCCTACGAGCAGTACTTC. Translation: CASSYRTSGNSYEQYF.

The chain combines TRBV20-1 with TRBJ2-7, with D tentatively TRBD1 or TRBD2 (6 bases each). The CDR3 has 15 amino acids. Germline V gene sequence: CDR1 DFQATT, CDR2 SNEGSKA (reference sequence). V lost 2 bases to trimming and J lost 5 bases, with 19 bases between them. The CDR3, as DNA: TGCAGTGCTAGACCGCTAATAACGGGGGCCCACGAGCAGTACTTC. Encoded protein: CSARPLITGAHEQYF.

The table lists this clone with many counts. The chain employs TRBV29-1 and TRBJ1-1, with D unclear. The CDR3 is 12 amino acids. Deletions cut 7 bases from V and 1 base from J, with 10 bases between. In germline, CDR1 is SQVTM, CDR2 ANQGSEA. Written as DNA, the CDR3 is TGCAGCGCTACGACCTCGAACACTGAAGCTTTCTTT. It codes for CSATTSNTEAFF.

This clone was observed at least ten times. The V and J genes are TRBV28 and TRBJ1-4; no reliable D call. This CDR3 is 16 amino acids long. Germline V gene sequence: CDR1 MDHEN, CDR2 SYDVKM. The V end was cut by 3 bases, the J end by 3 bases, with 14 bases between. The CDR3 reads CASSFLRGTANEKLFF. CDR3 coding DNA: TGTGCCAGCAGTTTCCTGCGGGGAACGGCTAATGAAAAACTGTTTTTT. The full variable domain, rest sourced from reference TRBV28 and TRBJ1-4, is DVKVTQSSRYLVKRTGEKVFLECVQDMDHENMFWYRQDPGLGLRLIYFSYDVKMKEKGDIPEGYSVSREKKERFSLILESASTNQTSMYLCASSFLRGTANEKLFFGSGTQLSVL.

In this sample, this clone turned up many times. The genes are TRBV12-3 or TRBV12-4 and TRBJ2-3; 9 bases agree with TRBD2. The V segment lost 2 bases and the J segment 1 base; nucleotides outside the gene matches: 10. This CDR3 is built from 18 residues. The CDR3: CASSLLTSGFEGTDTQYF. The CDR3 nucleotides are TGTGCCAGCAGTTTACTCACTAGCGGGTTCGAGGGCACAGATACGCAGTATTTT.

This clone was picked up many times. This may arise from a read error, as a much more abundant clone is one base away. The chain couples TRBV7-3 to TRBJ2-3, with D unclear. The CDR3 runs to 16 residues. Trimming removed 2 bases from V and 4 bases from J, with 16 bases in between. Germline values: CDR1 SGHTA, CDR2 FQGTGA. The CDR3 protein is CASSLPPFRAADTQYF. The CDR3 DNA is TGTGCCAGCAGCTTACCCCCCTTCCGCGCCGCAGATACGCAGTATTTT.

In this sample, this clone turned up many times. CDR3 DNA: TGTGCCAGCAGCGGTGGACAGTCCACAGATACGCAGTATTTT. Translating gives CASSGGQSTDTQYF. The V and J genes are TRBV7-3 and TRBJ2-3; a possible D gene is TRBD1 (6 bases). The V and J ends lost 5 bases and 2 bases respectively, with 11 bases between them. CDR1 is SGHTA and CDR2 is FQGTGA in the germline V gene. The CDR3 has 14 amino acids.

This clone was seen repeatedly, ten times or more. The chain uses TRBV6-2 or TRBV6-3 and TRBJ2-7; 9 nucleotides match TRBD1. The CDR3 sequence is 14 residues long. The germline gives CDR1 MNHEY, CDR2 SVGEGT. V lost 6 bases, J lost 5 bases, and 8 bases stayed unmatched. The CDR3 sequence is CASSLRDRVDEQYF. CDR3 DNA sequence: TGTGCCAGCAGCCTGAGGGACAGGGTGGACGAGCAGTACTTC.

This clone occurred many times. A junction end diverges from the germline sequence, so it may reflect a read error. The V gene is TRBV5-1, the J gene TRBJ2-7, with a weak D call TRBD1 (6 bases). CDR3 length: 11 amino acids. CDR1 SGHRS and CDR2 YFSETQ come from the germline V gene. CDR3: CASSVDSELYF. CDR3 bases: TGCGCCAGCAGCGTGGACAGCGAGCTGTACTTC. Full variable domain (missing parts from reference TRBV5-1 and TRBJ2-7): KAGVTQTPRYLIKTRGQQVTLSCSPISGHRSVSWYQQTPGQGLQFLFEYFSETQRNKGNFPGRFSGRQFSNSRSEMNVSTLELGDSALYLCASSVDSELYFGPGTRLTVT.

The chain has TRBV7-9 and TRBJ2-4; D assignment may be TRBD1 or TRBD2 (6 bases each). V shed 1 base and J shed 8 bases, with 9 bases lying between them. This CDR3 comprises 13 residues. The V gene's germline CDR1 is SEHNR and CDR2 FQNEAQ (reference sequence). CDR3 sequence: CASSLEGGDIQYF. Written as DNA, the CDR3 is TGTGCCAGCAGCTTAGAGGGGGGAGACATTCAGTACTTC.

This clone was observed at least ten times. The J gene is TRBJ2-1, the V gene TRBV20-1; 8 nucleotides line up with TRBD2. Unmatched junction bases numbered 5, after V lost 1 base and J lost 0 bases. Germline V gene lookup returns CDR1 DFQATT and CDR2 SNEGSKA (reference sequence). The CDR3 is 16 amino acids. As DNA, the CDR3 is TGCAGTGCTAGAGTCCCTAGCGGGTCCTCCTACAATGAGCAGTTCTTC. It specifies CSARVPSGSSYNEQFF.

This clone has a handful of counts. A much larger clone differs from this one at a single base, so this may be a read error. This chain connects TRBV30 to TRBJ1-1, with D unresolved. Germline lookup yields CDR1 GTSNPN and CDR2 SVGIG (reference sequence). The CDR3 covers 14 residues. For the CDR3, the DNA is TGTGCCCGGAGTTCCCCCAGGATGAACACTGAAGCTTTCTTT. It encodes CARSSPRMNTEAFF.

This clone has at least ten counts. The chain links TRBV11-3 to TRBJ1-4; TRBD1 matches 9 bases. CDR3 size: 15 residues. In germline, CDR1 is SGHNT, CDR2 YENEEA. Trimming cost V 3 bases and J 6 bases; bases outside gene matches: 5. CDR3 region: CASSFRTGEDEKLFF. As DNA, the CDR3 is TGTGCCAGCAGCTTTAGGACAGGGGAGGATGAAAAACTGTTTTTT.

The table lists this clone with many counts. A read error may explain this, as a much larger clone is one base away. Other DNA sequences within the sample encode an identical CDR3. V is TRBV5-1 and J is TRBJ2-3; tentative D call: TRBD2 (5 bases). Germline V lookup: CDR1 SGHRS, CDR2 YFSETQ. This CDR3 is built from 14 residues. V was clipped by 0 bases and J by 4 bases, with 9 bases between them. CDR3 in amino acids: CASSLDREADTQYF. The CDR3, as DNA: TGCGCCAGCAGCTTGGATCGGGAAGCAGATACGCAGTATTTT.

Ten or more counts support this clone. Other nucleotide sequences in the sample specify the same CDR3. This chain uses TRBV2 with TRBJ2-7, with 12 positions matching TRBD1. CDR1 SNHLY and CDR2 FYNNEI come from the germline V gene. Trimming removed 11 bases from V and 1 base from J; junction bases left unmatched: 3. The CDR3 sequence is 13 residues long. The CDR3 region is CAGTGGTSYEQYF. The CDR3 nucleotides are TGTGCCGGGACAGGGGGCACTTCCTACGAGCAGTACTTC.